The 30 T cell receptor beta chains reported below all come from one sample, sequenced in a study of brain T cells in children with intractable seizures. Generated by immunoSEQ multiplex PCR, the TCRdb table keeps only in-frame clones and is missing some. Of over 95,000 clones listed, 85% to 95% were seen once; the top ten hold roughly 4%. This specimen was peripheral blood, taken at surgery. These receptors were taken from a boy in the first two years of life with hemimegalencephaly and intractable seizures.

This rearrangement joins TRBV24-1 to TRBJ1-2; TRBD1 matches at 8 bases. V shed 2 bases, J shed 5 bases, and the junction held 0 bases outside the gene matches. The germline V gene has CDR1 KGHDR and CDR2 SFDVKD. CDR3 length: 13 residues. In nucleotides, the CDR3 is TGTGCCACCAGTGATTACAGGGGGTATGGCTACACCTTC. Protein sequence: CATSDYRGYGYTF.

The chain joins TRBV6-4 to TRBJ2-3; 9 bases map to TRBD1. The CDR3 extends over 14 amino acids. Trimming at V came to 5 bases and at J to 1 base, leaving 1 base not matched to a gene. Looked up from germline, CDR1 is MRHNA and CDR2 is SNTAGT. CDR3 residues: CASSRDRGTDTQYF. CDR3 nucleotides: TGTGCCAGCAGTAGGGACAGGGGCACAGATACGCAGTATTTT.

V usage is TRBV7-2 and J usage is TRBJ2-5; 9 nucleotides line up with TRBD1. Looked up from germline, CDR1 is SGHTA and CDR2 is FQGNSA. The CDR3 sequence is 17 residues long. The V and J ends lost 0 bases and 2 bases, in that order; junction bases with no gene match: 7. This CDR3 is CASSLALPDRGQETQYF. The DNA of the CDR3 is TGTGCCAGCAGCTTAGCGCTTCCCGACAGGGGGCAAGAGACCCAGTACTTC. Together with reference TRBV7-2 and TRBJ2-5, the CDR3 gives the full variable domain: GAGVSQSPSNKVTEKGKDVELRCDPISGHTALYWYRQSLGQGLEFLIYFQGNSAPDKSGLPSDRFSAERTGGSVSTLTIQRTQQEDSAVYLCASSLALPDRGQETQYFGPGTRLLVL.

This clone was seen a single time. V is TRBV12-5 and J is TRBJ2-7, with TRBD1 identical over 7 bases. CDR1 LGHNT and CDR2 FRNRAP come from the germline V gene. With V trimmed by 6 bases and J by 2 bases, 7 bases remained unmatched. The CDR3 spans 14 residues. This CDR3 is CASGPDRRPYEQYF. In DNA, the CDR3 is TGTGCTAGTGGACCGGACAGGCGTCCCTACGAGCAGTACTTC.

The V call is TRBV6-5, the J call TRBJ2-2; 8 bases match TRBD2. The CDR3 is made up of 15 amino acids. Germline trimming cut 5 bases from V and 2 bases from J; bases unmatched to any gene: 4. Per germline, CDR1 MNHEY and CDR2 SVGAGI. The CDR3 DNA sequence: TGTGCCAGCAGTCTGCGGGGGGATAACACCGGGGAGCTGTTTTTT. Amino acids: CASSLRGDNTGELFF.

The chain combines TRBV18 with TRBJ1-1, with D unresolved. Trimming took off 3 bases at V and 4 bases at J, with 18 bases between the two ends. Germline V gives CDR1 KGHSH, CDR2 LQKENI. The CDR3 runs to 16 residues. The CDR3 sequence is CASSPPGPSVSTEAFF. The CDR3 DNA is TGTGCCAGCTCACCCCCCGGACCGTCTGTTAGCACTGAAGCTTTCTTT.

Here the CDR3 DNA reads TGTGCCAGCTTCTTCCGGGACAGGGGCTATGGCTACACCTTC. Its translation is CASFFRDRGYGYTF. The rearrangement joins TRBV28 to TRBJ1-2; 10 nucleotides align to TRBD1. The CDR3 sequence is 14 residues long. Germline V lookup: CDR1 MDHEN, CDR2 SYDVKM. V dropped 8 bases and J dropped 4; count of bases not matched to a gene: 7.

The V and J genes are TRBV29-1 and TRBJ2-7; the D gene is possibly TRBD1 (6 bases). V lost 4 bases, J lost 5 bases, and 15 bases lay in between. The CDR3 is made up of 13 amino acids. CDR1 SQVTM and CDR2 ANQGSEA come from the germline V gene. As DNA, the CDR3 is TGCAGCGTTGCGGGACACCGGTCGGACGAGCAGTACTTC. As protein: CSVAGHRSDEQYF.

V is TRBV9 and J is TRBJ1-6; D is perhaps TRBD1 (5 bases). Germline V gene lookup returns CDR1 SGDLS and CDR2 YYNGEE. The V end lost 0 bases, the J end lost 8 bases, and 15 bases lay between the germline ends. This CDR3 comprises 16 residues. CDR3: CASSVGEGRRHSPLHF. In DNA, the CDR3 is TGTGCCAGCAGCGTAGGGGAGGGGAGGAGGCATTCACCCCTCCACTTT.

V gene TRBV28 combines with J gene TRBJ2-1, with a tentative D call TRBD1 (6 bases). Deletions cut 7 bases from V and 10 bases from J, with 17 bases between. CDR3 length equals 13 residues. Looked up from germline, CDR1 is MDHEN and CDR2 is SYDVKM. CDR3: CASIIRGTGEQFF. The CDR3 coding sequence is TGTGCCAGCATCATAAGGGGGACGGGCGAGCAGTTCTTC.

This chain links TRBV7-9 with TRBJ1-1; D is uncertain. The V gene's germline CDR1 is SEHNR and CDR2 FQNEAQ (reference sequence). This CDR3 comprises 14 residues. V lost 2 bases, J lost 0 bases, and 7 bases lay in between. The CDR3: CASSLWEVNTEAFF. CDR3 in DNA: TGTGCCAGCAGCTTATGGGAGGTGAACACTGAAGCTTTCTTT.

This clone has only a few counts. The CDR3 loop reads CATIRAREAFF. CDR3 nucleotides: TGTGCCACGATTAGGGCCCGAGAGGCTTTCTTT. The chain couples TRBV6-5 to TRBJ1-1; D uncertain. This CDR3 region has 11 residues. Germline V gives CDR1 MNHEY, CDR2 SVGAGI. Trimming pared 10 bases from V and 11 bases from J, leaving 17 bases between.

The chain uses TRBV28 and TRBJ2-3; no firm D call. CDR1 is MDHEN and CDR2 is SYDVKM in the germline V gene. There are 13 residues in the CDR3. Between the trimmed V and J ends, which lost 2 bases and 7 bases, there was a span of 10 bases. CDR3 amino acids: CASSLDPLNTQYF. The CDR3 nucleotides are TGTGCCAGCAGTTTAGACCCCTTGAATACGCAGTATTTT. Combining the CDR3 with reference TRBV28 and TRBJ2-3 gives the whole variable domain DVKVTQSSRYLVKRTGEKVFLECVQDMDHENMFWYRQDPGLGLRLIYFSYDVKMKEKGDIPEGYSVSREKKERFSLILESASTNQTSMYLCASSLDPLNTQYFGPGTRLTVL.

The rearrangement joins TRBV27 to TRBJ2-7, with 11 nucleotides matching TRBD1. With V trimmed by 5 bases and J by 5 bases, 11 bases remained unmatched. Germline V CDR1 and CDR2: MNHEY, SMNVEV (reference sequence). CDR3 size: 16 residues. CDR3 in amino acids: CASSPLGTGGINEQYF. The CDR3 nucleotides are TGTGCCAGCAGTCCCCTCGGGACAGGGGGTATCAACGAGCAGTACTTC.

For this clone: Relative to the germline gene, one junction end is altered; a read error may explain this. V gene TRBV9 combines with J gene TRBJ1-4; no firm D call. Germline-derived CDR1 and CDR2 are SGDLS and YYNGEE. The CDR3 extends over 14 amino acids. Here the CDR3 DNA reads TGTGCCAGCAGCGTAGCGGGAACGGTTGAACAACTGTTTTTT. Translating gives CASSVAGTVEQLFF.

The rearrangement links TRBV5-1 to TRBJ1-1; 9 bases are shared with TRBD1. V lost 7 bases to trimming and J lost 5 bases; unmatched junction nucleotides: 6. CDR1 is SGHRS, CDR2 YFSETQ, per germline. The CDR3 consists of 13 residues. The CDR3, as DNA: TGCGCCAGCCGGGACAGGGAGAAGACTGAAGCTTTCTTT. Protein: CASRDREKTEAFF.

The chain combines TRBV9 with TRBJ2-2, with D uncertain. The V gene's germline CDR1 is SGDLS and CDR2 YYNGEE. The CDR3 is made up of 13 amino acids. Deletions cut 0 bases from V and 7 bases from J, with 7 bases between. The DNA of the CDR3 is TGTGCCAGCAGCGTAGCAGGTTTCGGGGAGCTGTTTTTT. It encodes CASSVAGFGELFF.

The V gene is TRBV18, the J gene TRBJ1-3; D is ambiguous. Germline CDR1 KGHSH, CDR2 LQKENI. V lost 3 bases and J 4 bases, leaving 16 bases between the germline ends. The CDR3 sequence is 16 residues long. In DNA, the CDR3 is TGTGCCAGCTCACCCCTCGGACCCACAGCGGGAAACACCATATATTTT. Residues: CASSPLGPTAGNTIYF. Supplemented by reference TRBV18 and TRBJ1-3, the full variable domain reads NAGVMQNPRHLVRRRGQEARLRCSPMKGHSHVYWYRQLPEEGLKFMVYLQKENIIDESGMPKERFSAEFPKEGPSILRIQQVVRGDSAAYFCASSPLGPTAGNTIYFGEGSWLTVV.

This rearrangement joins TRBV9 to TRBJ2-5; 7 bases fit TRBD2. J gave up 4 bases and V 0 bases, and 0 bases lay outside the gene matches. The CDR3 extends over 13 amino acids. Germline values: CDR1 SGDLS, CDR2 YYNGEE. In DNA form, the CDR3 reads TGTGCCAGCAGCGTAGTAGCGGGAGAGACCCAGTACTTC. As protein: CASSVVAGETQYF.

The chain recombines TRBV7-2 with TRBJ1-2; D remains unclear. Germline V gene data show CDR1 as SGHTA and CDR2 as FQGNSA. This CDR3 spans 16 amino acids. Trimming shortened V by 1 base and J by 2 bases, and 14 bases separated the two germline ends. CDR3 nucleotides: TGTGCCAGCAGCTTAGTCCCGGACGCCAGAAACTATGGCTACACCTTC. Residues: CASSLVPDARNYGYTF.

The CDR3 here is CASSLFWGETQYF. CDR3 DNA: TGTGCCAGCAGTTTATTCTGGGGGGAGACCCAGTACTTC. This chain connects TRBV28 to TRBJ2-5; D possibly matches TRBD1 or TRBD2 (5 bases each). Germline V CDR1 and CDR2: MDHEN, SYDVKM. The length of the CDR3 is 13 residues. V shed 1 base and J shed 5 bases, with 8 bases lying between them.

V and J are TRBV6-1 and TRBJ1-6; a weak D match, TRBD1 (6 bases). Germline loops: CDR1 MNHNS, CDR2 SASEGT. The CDR3 length is 16 residues. V lost 4 bases, J lost 3 bases, and 13 bases lay in between. In nucleotides, the CDR3 is TGTGCCAGCAGTGTAGGGGGGTTTGGCTATAATTCACCCCTCCACTTT. Protein: CASSVGGFGYNSPLHF.

This clone occurred a few times. The rearrangement links TRBV19 to TRBJ1-3, with D tentatively TRBD1 (5 bases). The germline V gene has CDR1 LNHDA and CDR2 SQIVND (reference sequence). The CDR3 is 10 amino acids. Between the trimmed V and J ends, which lost 6 bases and 8 bases, there was a span of 5 bases. The CDR3 nucleotides are TGTGCCAGTAGGGGGGACACCATATATTTT. Its translation is CASRGDTIYF.

CDR3 region: CASRGSTNEKLFF. In nucleotides, the CDR3 is TGTGCCAGCAGGGGTTCAACTAATGAAAAACTGTTTTTT. V usage is TRBV6-5 and J usage is TRBJ1-4, with D hard to call. Germline loops: CDR1 MNHEY, CDR2 SVGAGI. V lost 6 bases, J lost 0 bases, and 5 bases lay in between. This CDR3 contains 13 residues.

CDR3 protein: CASSLPGLVPEFF. DNA for the CDR3: TGTGCCAGTAGTCTCCCGGGACTAGTTCCCGAGTTCTTC. The rearrangement uses TRBV19 and TRBJ2-1; TRBD2 matches at 8 bases. The CDR3 length is 13 residues. The V gene's germline CDR1 is LNHDA and CDR2 SQIVND (reference sequence). The J segment lost 14 bases and the V segment lost 5 bases, leaving 11 bases of the junction unmatched.

This sequence joins TRBV5-1 and TRBJ2-2, with 7 bases fitting TRBD2. The CDR3 is 15 amino acids. V trimming: 4 bases; J trimming: 2 bases; junction bases outside the gene matches: 5. Germline assignment: CDR1 SGHRS and CDR2 YFSETQ. In DNA, the CDR3 is TGCGCCAGCAGCCTACTAGCGCCAAACACCGGGGAGCTGTTTTTT. It yields the protein CASSLLAPNTGELFF. The full variable domain, in which reference TRBV5-1 and TRBJ2-2 provide the parts outside the CDR3, is KAGVTQTPRYLIKTRGQQVTLSCSPISGHRSVSWYQQTPGQGLQFLFEYFSETQRNKGNFPGRFSGRQFSNSRSEMNVSTLELGDSALYLCASSLLAPNTGELFFGEGSRLTVL.

The CDR3 nucleotides read TGTGCCATCAGTGGACTTGTCAATGAGCAGTTCTTC. It specifies CAISGLVNEQFF. The gene calls are TRBV10-3 and TRBJ2-1; D not certain. From germline, CDR1 is ENHRY and CDR2 SYGVKD. The CDR3 has 12 amino acids. With 4 bases removed from V and 6 bases from J, the gap between germline ends came to 7 bases.

The chain joins TRBV29-1 to TRBJ2-2; D is perhaps TRBD1 (5 bases). This CDR3 is built from 14 residues. Trimming removed 4 bases at V and 4 bases at J, with 13 bases between. Germline V gene sequence: CDR1 SQVTM, CDR2 ANQGSEA. CDR3 sequence: CSVVVRAVTGELFF. In nucleotides, the CDR3 is TGCAGCGTTGTTGTCAGGGCAGTCACCGGGGAGCTGTTTTTT.

This clone has more than one count but fewer than ten. This chain joins TRBV9 and TRBJ1-5, with a tentative D call TRBD1 (6 bases). From germline, CDR1 is SGDLS and CDR2 YYNGEE. The ends were cut back, 5 bases at V and 5 bases at J, with 14 bases in the middle. The CDR3 is 14 amino acids. CDR3: CASSGGQIHQPQHF. CDR3 in DNA: TGTGCCAGCAGTGGAGGACAGATCCATCAGCCCCAGCATTTT.

The chain carries TRBV9 and TRBJ2-4; 7 nucleotides line up with TRBD1. From germline, CDR1 is SGDLS and CDR2 YYNGEE. This CDR3 region has 16 residues. V gave up 4 bases and J gave up 1 base; unmatched junction bases: 8. Here the CDR3 reads CASSIVPQGAKNIQYF. DNA for the CDR3: TGTGCCAGCAGCATCGTCCCACAGGGGGCCAAAAACATTCAGTACTTC.